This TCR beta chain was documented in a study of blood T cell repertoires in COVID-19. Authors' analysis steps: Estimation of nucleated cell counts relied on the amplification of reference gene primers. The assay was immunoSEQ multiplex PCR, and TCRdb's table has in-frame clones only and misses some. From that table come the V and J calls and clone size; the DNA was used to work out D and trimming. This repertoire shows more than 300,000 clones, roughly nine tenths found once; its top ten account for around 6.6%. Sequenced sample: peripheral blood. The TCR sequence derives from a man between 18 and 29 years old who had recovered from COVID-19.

CDR3 loop: CASSVAGREYEQYF. CDR3 bases: TGTGCCAGCAGCGTAGCCGGGAGGGAGTACGAGCAGTACTTC. The chain links TRBV9 to TRBJ2-7; the match to TRBD2 covers 8 bases. CDR3 size: 14 residues. CDR1 and CDR2 (germline): SGDLS, YYNGEE. V gave up 0 bases and J gave up 4 bases; unmatched junction bases: 3.